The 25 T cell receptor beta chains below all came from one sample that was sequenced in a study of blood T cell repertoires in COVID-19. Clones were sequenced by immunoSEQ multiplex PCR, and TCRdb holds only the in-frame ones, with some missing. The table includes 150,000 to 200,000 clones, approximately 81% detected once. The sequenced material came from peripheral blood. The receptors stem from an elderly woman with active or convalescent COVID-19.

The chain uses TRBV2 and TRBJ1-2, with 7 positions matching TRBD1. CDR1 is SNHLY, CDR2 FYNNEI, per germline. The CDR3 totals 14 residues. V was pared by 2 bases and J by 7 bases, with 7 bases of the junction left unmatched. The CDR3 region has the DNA TGTGCCAGCAGTGAACAGGGGGTAGAAGGTGGCTACACCTTC. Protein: CASSEQGVEGGYTF.

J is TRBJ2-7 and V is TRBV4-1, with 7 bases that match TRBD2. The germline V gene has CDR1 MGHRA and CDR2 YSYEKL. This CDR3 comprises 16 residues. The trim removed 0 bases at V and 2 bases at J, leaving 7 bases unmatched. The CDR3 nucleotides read TGCGCCAGCAGCCAAGAACAAATCGGGAGGACCTACGAGCAGTACTTC. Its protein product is CASSQEQIGRTYEQYF.

CDR3 coding DNA: TGTGCCAGCAGTTTATCCGGACTAGCTGTCGAGCAGTACTTC. It is translated as CASSLSGLAVEQYF. The V gene is TRBV28, the J gene TRBJ2-7; 8 nucleotides align to TRBD2. The length of the CDR3 is 14 residues. V was clipped by 1 base and J by 6 bases; unmatched bases: 5. The germline CDR1 and CDR2 sequences are MDHEN and SYDVKM.

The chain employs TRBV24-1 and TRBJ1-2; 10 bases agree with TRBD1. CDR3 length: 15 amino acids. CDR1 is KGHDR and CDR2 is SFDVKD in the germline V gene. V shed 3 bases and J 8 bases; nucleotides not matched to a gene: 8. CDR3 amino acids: CATSDPGQGFGGYTF. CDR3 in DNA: TGTGCCACCAGTGATCCGGGACAGGGGTTTGGAGGCTACACCTTC.

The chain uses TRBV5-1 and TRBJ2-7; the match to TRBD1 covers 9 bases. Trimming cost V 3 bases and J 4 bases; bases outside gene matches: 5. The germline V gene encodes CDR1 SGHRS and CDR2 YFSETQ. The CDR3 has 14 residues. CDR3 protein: CASSSTGGGYEQYF. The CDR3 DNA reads TGCGCCAGCAGCTCGACAGGGGGAGGTTACGAGCAGTACTTC.

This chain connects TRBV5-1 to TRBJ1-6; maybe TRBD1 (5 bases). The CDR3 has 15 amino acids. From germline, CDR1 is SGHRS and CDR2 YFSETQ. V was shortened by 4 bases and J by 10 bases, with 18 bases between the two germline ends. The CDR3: CASSRDGRGVSPLHF. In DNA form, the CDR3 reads TGCGCCAGCAGCCGGGACGGCCGGGGGGTGTCACCCCTCCACTTT.

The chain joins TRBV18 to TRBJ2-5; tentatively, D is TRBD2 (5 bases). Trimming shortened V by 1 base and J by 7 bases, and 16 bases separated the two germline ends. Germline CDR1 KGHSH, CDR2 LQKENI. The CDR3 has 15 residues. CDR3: CASSPLGVGDVTQYF. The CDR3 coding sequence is TGTGCCAGCTCACCACTTGGTGTCGGGGATGTGACCCAGTACTTC. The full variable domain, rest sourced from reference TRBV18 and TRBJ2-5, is NAGVMQNPRHLVRRRGQEARLRCSPMKGHSHVYWYRQLPEEGLKFMVYLQKENIIDESGMPKERFSAEFPKEGPSILRIQQVVRGDSAAYFCASSPLGVGDVTQYFGPGTRLLVL.

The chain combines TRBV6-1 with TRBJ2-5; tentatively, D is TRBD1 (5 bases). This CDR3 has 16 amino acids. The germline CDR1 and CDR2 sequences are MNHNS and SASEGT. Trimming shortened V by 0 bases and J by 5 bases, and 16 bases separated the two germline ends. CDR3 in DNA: TGTGCCAGCAGTGAAGCGCCCAGACAGATCTGGGAGACCCAGTACTTC. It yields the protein CASSEAPRQIWETQYF.

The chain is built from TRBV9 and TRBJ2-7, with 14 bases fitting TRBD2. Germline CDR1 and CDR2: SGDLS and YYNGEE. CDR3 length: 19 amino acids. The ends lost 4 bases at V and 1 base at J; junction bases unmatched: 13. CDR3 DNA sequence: TGTGCCAGCAGCCGAGACAATCGAGGACTAGCGGGAGGATCCTACGAGCAGTACTTC. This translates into CASSRDNRGLAGGSYEQYF.

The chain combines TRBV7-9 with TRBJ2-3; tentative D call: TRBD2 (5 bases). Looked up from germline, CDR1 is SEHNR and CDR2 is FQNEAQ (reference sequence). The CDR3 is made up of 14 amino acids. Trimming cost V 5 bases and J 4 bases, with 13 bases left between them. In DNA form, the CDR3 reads TGTGCCAGCAGCGATAATCGGGGAGCAGATACGCAGTATTTT. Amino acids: CASSDNRGADTQYF. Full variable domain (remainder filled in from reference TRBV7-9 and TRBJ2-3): DTGVSQNPRHKITKRGQNVTFRCDPISEHNRLYWYRQTLGQGPEFLTYFQNEAQLEKSRLLSDRFSAERPKGSFSTLEIQRTEQGDSAMYLCASSDNRGADTQYFGPGTRLTVL.

The CDR3 coding sequence is TGCGCCAGCAGCTTACAACAGGGGATGAACGAGCAGTACTTC. Residues: CASSLQQGMNEQYF. The genes are TRBV5-1 and TRBJ2-7; 7 bases are shared with TRBD1. V gave up 2 bases and J gave up 5 bases; unmatched junction bases: 7. The germline gives CDR1 SGHRS, CDR2 YFSETQ. The CDR3 runs to 14 residues.

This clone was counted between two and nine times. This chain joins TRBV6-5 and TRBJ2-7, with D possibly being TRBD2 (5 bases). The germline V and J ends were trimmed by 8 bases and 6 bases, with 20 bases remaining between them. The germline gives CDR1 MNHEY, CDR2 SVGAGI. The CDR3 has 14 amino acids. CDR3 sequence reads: CASSPPIGVSEQYF. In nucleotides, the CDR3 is TGTGCCAGCTCCCCACCAATCGGGGTGAGCGAGCAGTACTTC.

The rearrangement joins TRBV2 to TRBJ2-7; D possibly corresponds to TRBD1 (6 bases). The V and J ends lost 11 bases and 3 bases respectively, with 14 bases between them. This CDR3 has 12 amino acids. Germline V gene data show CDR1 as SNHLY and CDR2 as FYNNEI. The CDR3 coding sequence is TGTGCCGGAAAAGCACAGGGCTACGAGCAGTACTTC. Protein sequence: CAGKAQGYEQYF.

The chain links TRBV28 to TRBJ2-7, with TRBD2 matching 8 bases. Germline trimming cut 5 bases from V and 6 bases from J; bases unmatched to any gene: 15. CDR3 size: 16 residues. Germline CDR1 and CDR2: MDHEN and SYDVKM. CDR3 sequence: CASSPTRVAGGGEQYF. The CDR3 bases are TGTGCCAGCAGTCCGACCCGGGTGGCGGGAGGAGGCGAGCAGTACTTC.

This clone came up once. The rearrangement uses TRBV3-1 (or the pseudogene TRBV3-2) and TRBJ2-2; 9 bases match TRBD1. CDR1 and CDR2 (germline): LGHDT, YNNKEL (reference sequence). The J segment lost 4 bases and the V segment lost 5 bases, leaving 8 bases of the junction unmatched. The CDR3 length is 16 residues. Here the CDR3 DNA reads TGTGCCAGCAGCTCGCTGGGACAGGGAGCCACCGGGGAGCTGTTTTTT. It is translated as CASSSLGQGATGELFF.

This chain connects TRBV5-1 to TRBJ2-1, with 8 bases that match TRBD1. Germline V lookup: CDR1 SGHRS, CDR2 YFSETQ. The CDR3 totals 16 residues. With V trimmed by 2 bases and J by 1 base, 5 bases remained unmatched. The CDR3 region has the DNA TGCGCCAGCAGCTTAACCACAGGGGGATCCTACAATGAGCAGTTCTTC. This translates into CASSLTTGGSYNEQFF. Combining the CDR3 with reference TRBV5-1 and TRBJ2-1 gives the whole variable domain KAGVTQTPRYLIKTRGQQVTLSCSPISGHRSVSWYQQTPGQGLQFLFEYFSETQRNKGNFPGRFSGRQFSNSRSEMNVSTLELGDSALYLCASSLTTGGSYNEQFFGPGTRLTVL.

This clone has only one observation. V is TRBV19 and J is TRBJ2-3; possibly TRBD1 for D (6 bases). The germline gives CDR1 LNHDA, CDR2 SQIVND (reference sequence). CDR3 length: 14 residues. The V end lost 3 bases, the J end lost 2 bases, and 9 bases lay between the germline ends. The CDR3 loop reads CASSIRTATDTQYF. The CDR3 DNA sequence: TGTGCCAGTAGTATCAGGACAGCCACAGATACGCAGTATTTT.

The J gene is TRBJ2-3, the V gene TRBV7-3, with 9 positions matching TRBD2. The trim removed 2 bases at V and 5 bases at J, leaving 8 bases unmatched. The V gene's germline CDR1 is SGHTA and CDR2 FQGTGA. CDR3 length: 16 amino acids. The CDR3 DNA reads TGTGCCAGCAGCTTAGACAATAGCGGGAGTGGAGATACGCAGTATTTT. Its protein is CASSLDNSGSGDTQYF. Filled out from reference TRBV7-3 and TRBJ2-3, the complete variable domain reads GAGVSQTPSNKVTEKGKYVELRCDPISGHTALYWYRQSLGQGPEFLIYFQGTGAADDSGLPNDRFFAVRPEGSVSTLKIQRTERGDSAVYLCASSLDNSGSGDTQYFGPGTRLTVL.

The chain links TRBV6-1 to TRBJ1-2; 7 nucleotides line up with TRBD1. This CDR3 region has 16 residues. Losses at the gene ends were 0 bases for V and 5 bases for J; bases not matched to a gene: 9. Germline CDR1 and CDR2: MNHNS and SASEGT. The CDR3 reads CASSEAITGDAYGYTF. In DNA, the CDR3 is TGTGCCAGCAGTGAAGCAATAACAGGGGATGCGTATGGCTACACCTTC.

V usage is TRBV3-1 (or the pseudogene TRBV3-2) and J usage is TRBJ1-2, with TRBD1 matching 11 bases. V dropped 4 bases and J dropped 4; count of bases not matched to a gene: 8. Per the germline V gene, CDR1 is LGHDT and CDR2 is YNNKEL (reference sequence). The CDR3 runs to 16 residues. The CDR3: CASSPDRGRRVYGYTF. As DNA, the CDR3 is TGTGCCAGCAGCCCGGACAGGGGGCGGAGGGTCTATGGCTACACCTTC.

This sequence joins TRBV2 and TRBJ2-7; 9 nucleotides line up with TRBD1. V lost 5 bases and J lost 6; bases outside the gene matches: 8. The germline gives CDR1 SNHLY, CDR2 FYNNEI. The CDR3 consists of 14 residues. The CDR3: CASSRRDRAFEQYF. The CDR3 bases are TGTGCCAGCAGTCGTCGGGACAGGGCATTCGAGCAGTACTTC.

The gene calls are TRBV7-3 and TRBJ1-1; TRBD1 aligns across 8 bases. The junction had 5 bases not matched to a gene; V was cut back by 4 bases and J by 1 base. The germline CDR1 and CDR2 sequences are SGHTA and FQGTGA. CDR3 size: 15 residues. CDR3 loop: CASSSQTGGNTEAFF. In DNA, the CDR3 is TGTGCCAGCAGCTCCCAAACAGGGGGGAACACTGAAGCTTTCTTT. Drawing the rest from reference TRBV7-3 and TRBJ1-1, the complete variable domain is GAGVSQTPSNKVTEKGKYVELRCDPISGHTALYWYRQSLGQGPEFLIYFQGTGAADDSGLPNDRFFAVRPEGSVSTLKIQRTERGDSAVYLCASSSQTGGNTEAFFGQGTRLTVV.

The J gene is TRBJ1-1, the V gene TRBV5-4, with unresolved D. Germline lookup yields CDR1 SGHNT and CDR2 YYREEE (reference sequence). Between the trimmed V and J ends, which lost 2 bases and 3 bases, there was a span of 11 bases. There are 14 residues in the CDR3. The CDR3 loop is CASSFLGAYTEAFF. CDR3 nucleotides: TGTGCCAGCAGCTTCCTTGGAGCCTACACTGAAGCTTTCTTT.

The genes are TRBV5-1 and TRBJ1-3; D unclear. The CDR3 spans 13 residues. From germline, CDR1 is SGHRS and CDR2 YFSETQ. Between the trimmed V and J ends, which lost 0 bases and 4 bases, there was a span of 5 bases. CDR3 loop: CASSLGQGNTIYF. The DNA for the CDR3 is TGCGCCAGCAGCTTGGGACAAGGAAACACCATATATTTT.

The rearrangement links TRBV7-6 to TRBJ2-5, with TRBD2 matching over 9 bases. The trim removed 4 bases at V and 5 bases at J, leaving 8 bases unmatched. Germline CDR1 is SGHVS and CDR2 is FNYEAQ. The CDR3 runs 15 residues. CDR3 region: CASSSTGSGGETQYF. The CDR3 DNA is TGTGCCAGCAGCTCTACGGGTAGCGGGGGTGAGACCCAGTACTTC.